Reported below is one T cell receptor (beta chain). This sample was taken from a study of cytomegalovirus exposure and HLA in healthy donors. The PCR had 60 Vbeta and 13 Jbeta primers. The assay was immunoSEQ multiplex PCR, and TCRdb's table has in-frame clones only and misses some. The table shows approximately 120,000 clones, with under 90% occurring only once. The sequence was obtained from a woman aged 40 to 50 in good health and CMV-seropositive. The sequencing sample was made of PBMCs.

The CDR3 DNA follows: TGTGCCAGCAGCCTGACGGGTGAATGGGGCTACACCTTC. This sequence encodes CASSLTGEWGYTF. The gene calls are TRBV5-4 and TRBJ1-2; D is ambiguous. Germline V gives CDR1 SGHNT, CDR2 YYREEE (reference sequence). V lost 4 bases to trimming and J lost 8 bases, with 15 bases between them. This CDR3 is 13 amino acids long.